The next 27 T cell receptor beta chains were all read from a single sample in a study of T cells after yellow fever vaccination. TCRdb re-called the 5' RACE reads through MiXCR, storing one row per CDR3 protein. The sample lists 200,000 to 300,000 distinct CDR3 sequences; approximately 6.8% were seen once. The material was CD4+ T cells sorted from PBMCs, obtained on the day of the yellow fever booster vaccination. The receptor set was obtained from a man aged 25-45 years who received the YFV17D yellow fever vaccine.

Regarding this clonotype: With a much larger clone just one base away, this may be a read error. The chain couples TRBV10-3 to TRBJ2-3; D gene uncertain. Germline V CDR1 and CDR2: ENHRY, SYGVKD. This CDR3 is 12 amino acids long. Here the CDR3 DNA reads TGTGCCTTCAGTGAATTCACAGATACGCAGTATTTT. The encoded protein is CAFSEFTDTQYF.

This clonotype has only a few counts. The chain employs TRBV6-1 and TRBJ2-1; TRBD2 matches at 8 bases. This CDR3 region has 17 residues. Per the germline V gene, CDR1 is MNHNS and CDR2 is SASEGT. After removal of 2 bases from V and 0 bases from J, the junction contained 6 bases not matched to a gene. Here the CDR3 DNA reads TGTGCCAGCAGTGAAAGGCTAGCGGGTAACTCCTACAATGAGCAGTTCTTC. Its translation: CASSERLAGNSYNEQFF.

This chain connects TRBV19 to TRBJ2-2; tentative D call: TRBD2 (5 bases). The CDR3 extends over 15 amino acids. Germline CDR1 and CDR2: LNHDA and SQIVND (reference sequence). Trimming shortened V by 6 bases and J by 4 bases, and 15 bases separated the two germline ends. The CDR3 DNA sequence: TGTGCCAGTAGCCAATATGCGGGTGCCACCGGGGAGCTGTTTTTT. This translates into CASSQYAGATGELFF.

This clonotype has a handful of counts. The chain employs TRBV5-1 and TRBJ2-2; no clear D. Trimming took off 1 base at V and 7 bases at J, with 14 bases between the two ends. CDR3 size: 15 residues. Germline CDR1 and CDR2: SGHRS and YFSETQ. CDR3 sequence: CASSLSPLGVGELFF. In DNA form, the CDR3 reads TGCGCCAGCAGCTTGTCCCCACTCGGCGTCGGGGAGCTGTTTTTT. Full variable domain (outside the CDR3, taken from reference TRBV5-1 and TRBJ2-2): KAGVTQTPRYLIKTRGQQVTLSCSPISGHRSVSWYQQTPGQGLQFLFEYFSETQRNKGNFPGRFSGRQFSNSRSEMNVSTLELGDSALYLCASSLSPLGVGELFFGEGSRLTVL.

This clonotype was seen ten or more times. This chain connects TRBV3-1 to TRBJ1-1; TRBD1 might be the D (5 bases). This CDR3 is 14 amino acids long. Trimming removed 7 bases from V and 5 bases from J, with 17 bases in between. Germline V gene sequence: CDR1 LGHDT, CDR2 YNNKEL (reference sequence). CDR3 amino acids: CASTLRVKSTEAFF. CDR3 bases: TGTGCCAGCACCCTCAGGGTCAAAAGTACTGAAGCTTTCTTT.

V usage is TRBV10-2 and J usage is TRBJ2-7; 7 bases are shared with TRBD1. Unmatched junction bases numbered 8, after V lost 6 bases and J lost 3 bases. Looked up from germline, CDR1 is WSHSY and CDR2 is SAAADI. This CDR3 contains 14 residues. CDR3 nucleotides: TGCGCCAGCAGACGGACAGGTCTAGGCTACGAGCAGTACTTC. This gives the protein CASRRTGLGYEQYF.

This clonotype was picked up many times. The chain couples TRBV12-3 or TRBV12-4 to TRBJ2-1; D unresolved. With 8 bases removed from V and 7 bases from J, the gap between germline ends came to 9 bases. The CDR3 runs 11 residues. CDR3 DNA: TGTGCCAGCGGTCGGGCGAATGAGCAGTTCTTC. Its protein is CASGRANEQFF.

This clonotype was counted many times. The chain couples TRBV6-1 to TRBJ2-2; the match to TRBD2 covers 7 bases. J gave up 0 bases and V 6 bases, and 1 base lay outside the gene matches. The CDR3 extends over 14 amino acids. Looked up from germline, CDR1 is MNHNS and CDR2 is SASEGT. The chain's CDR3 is CASSLAANTGELFF. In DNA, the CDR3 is TGTGCCAGCAGCCTAGCGGCGAACACCGGGGAGCTGTTTTTT.

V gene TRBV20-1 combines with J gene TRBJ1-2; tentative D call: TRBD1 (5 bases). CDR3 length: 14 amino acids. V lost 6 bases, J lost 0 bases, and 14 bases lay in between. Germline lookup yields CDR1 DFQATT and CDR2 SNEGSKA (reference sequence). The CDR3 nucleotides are TGCAGTGCCCCAATTAGGGGATCTAACTATGGCTACACCTTC. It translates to CSAPIRGSNYGYTF.

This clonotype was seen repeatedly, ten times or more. CDR3 amino acids: CASSQGISYEQYF. The DNA of the CDR3 is TGTGCCAGCAGCCAAGGCATCTCCTACGAGCAGTACTTC. The rearrangement uses TRBV4-2 and TRBJ2-7; D remains unclear. With 1 base removed from V and 0 bases from J, the gap between germline ends came to 4 bases. CDR3 length: 13 residues. The germline CDR1 and CDR2 sequences are LGHNA and YNFKEQ.

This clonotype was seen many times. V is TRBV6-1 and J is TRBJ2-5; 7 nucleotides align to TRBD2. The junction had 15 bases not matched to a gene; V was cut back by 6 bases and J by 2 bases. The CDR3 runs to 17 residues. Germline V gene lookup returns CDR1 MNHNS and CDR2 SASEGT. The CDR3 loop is CASSSNRGGRLQETQYF. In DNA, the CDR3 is TGTGCCAGCAGCTCGAACCGGGGCGGGAGATTACAAGAGACCCAGTACTTC.

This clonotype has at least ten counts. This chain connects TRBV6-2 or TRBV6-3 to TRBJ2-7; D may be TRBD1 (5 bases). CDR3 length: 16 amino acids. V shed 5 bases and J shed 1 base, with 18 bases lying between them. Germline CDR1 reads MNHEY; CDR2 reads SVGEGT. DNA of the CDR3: TGTGCCAGCAGTGATTCCCAGGGTCGTCGGTCCTACGAGCAGTACTTC. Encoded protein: CASSDSQGRRSYEQYF.

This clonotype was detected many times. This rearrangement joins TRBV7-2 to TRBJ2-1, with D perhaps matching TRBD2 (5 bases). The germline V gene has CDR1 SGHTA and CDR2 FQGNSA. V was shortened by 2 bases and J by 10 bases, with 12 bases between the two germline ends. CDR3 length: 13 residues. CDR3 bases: TGTGCCAGCAGCTTAATATCCCGCGGGGAGCAGTTCTTC. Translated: CASSLISRGEQFF.

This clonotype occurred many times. CDR3 sequence (DNA): TGCAGTGCGCGAAAGACTAGCGGCCTCTACGAGCAGTACTTC. Residues: CSARKTSGLYEQYF. The chain carries TRBV20-1 and TRBJ2-7; 9 bases are shared with TRBD2. Germline-derived CDR1 and CDR2 are DFQATT and SNEGSKA (reference sequence). This CDR3 comprises 14 residues. V gave up 6 bases and J gave up 3 bases; unmatched junction bases: 9.

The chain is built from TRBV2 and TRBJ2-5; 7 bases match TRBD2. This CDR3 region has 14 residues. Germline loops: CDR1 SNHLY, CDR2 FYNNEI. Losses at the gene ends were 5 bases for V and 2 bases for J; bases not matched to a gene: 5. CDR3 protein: CASSREVTQETQYF. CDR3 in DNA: TGTGCCAGCAGTCGGGAGGTGACGCAAGAGACCCAGTACTTC.

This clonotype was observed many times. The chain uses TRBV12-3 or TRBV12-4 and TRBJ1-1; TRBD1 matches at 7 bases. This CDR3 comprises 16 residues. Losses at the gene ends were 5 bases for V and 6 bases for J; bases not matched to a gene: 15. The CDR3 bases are TGTGCCAGCAGTAGACAGGGTGGGGCCTTTTTCTCTGAAGCTTTCTTT. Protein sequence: CASSRQGGAFFSEAFF.

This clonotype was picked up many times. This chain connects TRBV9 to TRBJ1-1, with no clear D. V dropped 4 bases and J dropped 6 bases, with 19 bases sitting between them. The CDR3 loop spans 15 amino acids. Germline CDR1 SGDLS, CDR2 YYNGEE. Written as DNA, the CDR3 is TGTGCCAGCAGCCCCAGTGGCAGATACCCCGCTGAAGCTTTCTTT. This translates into CASSPSGRYPAEAFF. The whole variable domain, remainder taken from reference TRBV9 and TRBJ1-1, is DSGVTQTPKHLITATGQRVTLRCSPRSGDLSVYWYQQSLDQGLQFLIQYYNGEERAKGNILERFSAQQFPDLHSELNLSSLELGDSALYFCASSPSGRYPAEAFFGQGTRLTVV.

CDR3 nucleotides: TGTGCCTGGAGTTTAGGGTTCAATCAGCCCCAGCATTTT. This translates into CAWSLGFNQPQHF. The V call is TRBV30, the J call TRBJ1-5, with D unclear. V was cut by 2 bases and J by 3 bases, with 8 bases left in between. The CDR3 runs 13 residues. Germline V CDR1 and CDR2: GTSNPN, SVGIG (reference sequence).

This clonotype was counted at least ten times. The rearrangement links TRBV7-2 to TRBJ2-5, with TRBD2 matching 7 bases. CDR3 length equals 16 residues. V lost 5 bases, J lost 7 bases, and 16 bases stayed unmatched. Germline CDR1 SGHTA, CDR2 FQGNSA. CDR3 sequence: CASSTSAGTSLGTQYF. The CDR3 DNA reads TGTGCCAGCAGCACCTCAGCGGGAACGTCCCTAGGGACCCAGTACTTC.

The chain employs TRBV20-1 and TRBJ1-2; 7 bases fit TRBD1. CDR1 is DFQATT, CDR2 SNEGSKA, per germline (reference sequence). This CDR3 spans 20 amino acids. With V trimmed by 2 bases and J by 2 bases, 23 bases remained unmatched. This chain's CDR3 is CSARPPSSHRGGLFNYGYTF. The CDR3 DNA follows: TGCAGTGCTAGACCACCCTCATCCCACAGGGGAGGTCTTTTCAACTATGGCTACACCTTC.

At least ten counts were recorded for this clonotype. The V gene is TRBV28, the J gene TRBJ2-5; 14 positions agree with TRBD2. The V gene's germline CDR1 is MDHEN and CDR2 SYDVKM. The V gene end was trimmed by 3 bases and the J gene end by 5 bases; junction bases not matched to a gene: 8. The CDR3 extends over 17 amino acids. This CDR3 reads CASSFRTSGRRWETQYF. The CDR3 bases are TGTGCCAGCAGTTTCCGGACTAGCGGGAGGAGGTGGGAGACCCAGTACTTC.

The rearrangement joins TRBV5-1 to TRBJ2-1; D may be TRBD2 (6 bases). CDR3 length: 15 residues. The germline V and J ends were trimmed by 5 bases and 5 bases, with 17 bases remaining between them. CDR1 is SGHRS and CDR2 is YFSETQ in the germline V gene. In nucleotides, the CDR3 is TGCGCCAGCAGACAAGCGGGTCACGGAGACAATGAGCAGTTCTTC. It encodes CASRQAGHGDNEQFF.

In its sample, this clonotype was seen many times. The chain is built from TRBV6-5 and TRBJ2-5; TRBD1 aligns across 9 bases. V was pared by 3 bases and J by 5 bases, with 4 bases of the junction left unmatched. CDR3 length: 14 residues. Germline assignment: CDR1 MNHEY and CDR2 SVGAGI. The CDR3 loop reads CASSYIQGAETQYF. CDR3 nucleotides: TGTGCCAGCAGTTATATACAGGGGGCCGAGACCCAGTACTTC.

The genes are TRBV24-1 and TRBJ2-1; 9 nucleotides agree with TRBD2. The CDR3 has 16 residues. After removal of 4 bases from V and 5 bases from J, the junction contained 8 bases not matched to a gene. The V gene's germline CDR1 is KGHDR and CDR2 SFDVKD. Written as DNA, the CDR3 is TGTGCCACCAGTGACCCGCGGGAGGGGGGTCACAATGAGCAGTTCTTC. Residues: CATSDPREGGHNEQFF.

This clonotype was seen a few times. The CDR3 DNA reads as TGTGCCAGCAGGGGGGCAGCAGAGACCCAGTACTTC. This sequence encodes CASRGAAETQYF. The chain couples TRBV7-9 to TRBJ2-5; D is perhaps TRBD1 (6 bases). Trimming took 6 bases from V and 4 from J, leaving 9 bases between them. The CDR3 is made up of 12 amino acids. CDR1 is SEHNR and CDR2 is FQNEAQ in the germline V gene (reference sequence).

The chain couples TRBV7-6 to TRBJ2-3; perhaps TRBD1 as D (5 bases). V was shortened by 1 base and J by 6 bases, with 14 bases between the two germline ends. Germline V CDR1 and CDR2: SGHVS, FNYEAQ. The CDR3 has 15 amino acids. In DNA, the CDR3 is TGTGCCAGCAGCTTAGGGGGCCATTCGATCGATACGCAGTATTTT. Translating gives CASSLGGHSIDTQYF.

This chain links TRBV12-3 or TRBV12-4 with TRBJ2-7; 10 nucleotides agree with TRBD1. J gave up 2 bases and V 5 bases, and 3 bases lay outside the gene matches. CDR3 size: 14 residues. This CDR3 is CASSGQGVPYEQYF. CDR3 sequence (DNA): TGTGCCAGCAGTGGACAGGGGGTACCCTACGAGCAGTACTTC.